This is a list of T cell receptor beta chains from one sample in a study of response to subunit inactivated influenza vaccine. TCRdb called the RT-PCR reads again in MiXCR, with one record for every CDR3 protein. The sample lists approximately 700,000 distinct CDR3 sequences; about 15% were seen once. Here the sequenced sample was PBMCs from blood, taken around two weeks before vaccination. All receptors come from a man aged 50-60 years who received an inactivated influenza vaccine. Both conserved end residues are part of each CDR3. A D gene is named only where the DNA matches it firmly. Clone sizes are given selectively: once, few, many, or a class where the clone is expanded.

NA,TRBJ2-5,TRBV15,NA,TGTGCCACCAGCAGATTAAGGGGATGGAGGGAGACCCAGTACTTC,CATSRLRGWRETQYF
NA,TRBJ2-5,TRBV12-3/TRBV12-4,TRBD1,TGTGCCAGCAGGAAGTCCGGGACAGGGGGCAGAGAGACCCAGTACTTC,CASRKSGTGGRETQYF
few,TRBJ1-2,TRBV12-3/TRBV12-4,NA,TGTGCCAGCAGGACACGGAGGTATGGCTACACCTTC,CASRTRRYGYTF
NA,TRBJ2-3,TRBV20-1,TRBD2,TGCAGTGCTACTACTAGCGGAAACACAGATACGCAGTATTTT,CSATTSGNTDTQYF
once,TRBJ2-7,TRBV30,TRBD2,TGTGCCTGGAGTGTAACCAGGACTAGCGGGAGGGCCCGTGAGCACTTC,CAWSVTRTSGRAREHF
many,TRBJ2-1,TRBV20-1,NA,TGCAGTGCTAGAGATATCATCTCCTACAATGAGCAGTTCTTC,CSARDIISYNEQFF
few,TRBJ2-7,TRBV7-2,NA,TGTGCCAGCAGAGAAACGGGGCTCAGCGAGCAGTACTTC,CASRETGLSEQYF
NA,TRBJ2-3,TRBV25-1,TRBD1,TGTGCCAGCAGTGAAGCTCAGGGGGCCGATACGCAGTATTTT,CASSEAQGADTQYF
few,TRBJ2-5,TRBV6-2/TRBV6-3,TRBD1,TGTGCCAGCAGCCGGGACCCCAGGGGGCTGGAGACCCAGTACTTC,CASSRDPRGLETQYF
few,TRBJ2-3,TRBV5-6,NA,TGTGCCAGCAGCCCTTCGAGGGAGTATACAGATACGCAGTATTTT,CASSPSREYTDTQYF
few,TRBJ1-1,TRBV5-5,NA,TGTGCCAGCAGCCCTAGGCTACTTGTTCTGAACACTGAAGCTTTCTTT,CASSPRLLVLNTEAFF
few,TRBJ2-1,TRBV6-1,TRBD1,TGTGCCAGCAGTCCGAGGACAGGGTCCTACAATGAGCAGTTCTTC,CASSPRTGSYNEQFF